Listed below are T cell receptor beta chains from one sample, sequenced in a study of blood T cell repertoires in COVID-19. TCRdb keeps only in-frame clones here, not all; method: immunoSEQ multiplex PCR. The data contain roughly 160,000 clones, approximately 85% of them seen just once; the ten biggest clones take up 6.9%. Sequenced material: peripheral blood. Receptors were obtained from a man at least 80 years old with COVID-19, enrolled during active disease. Both conserved end residues are part of each CDR3. D genes are given only for firm matches. Some rows have no size entry. The others give once, few or many, or a class for an expanded clone.

j_call: TRBJ2-5
d_call: NA
clone_size: NA
v_call: TRBV18
cdr3_aa: CASSPLRGETQYF
cdr3_nt: TGTGCCAGCTCACCACTCAGGGGTGAGACCCAGTACTTC

j_call: TRBJ2-5
d_call: NA
clone_size: few
v_call: TRBV12-3/TRBV12-4
cdr3_aa: CASRWGPQETQYF
cdr3_nt: TGTGCCAGCAGATGGGGCCCACAAGAGACCCAGTACTTC

j_call: TRBJ2-1
d_call: TRBD2
clone_size: NA
v_call: TRBV27
cdr3_aa: CASSFLSSGADNEQFF
cdr3_nt: TGTGCCAGCAGTTTCCTAAGTAGCGGGGCCGACAATGAGCAGTTCTTC

j_call: TRBJ2-7
d_call: NA
clone_size: many
v_call: TRBV6-5
cdr3_aa: CASSYSGLEQYF
cdr3_nt: TGTGCCAGCAGTTACTCTGGCTTAGAGCAGTACTTC

j_call: TRBJ1-1
d_call: NA
clone_size: NA
v_call: TRBV6-5
cdr3_aa: CASGRREGTEAFF
cdr3_nt: TGTGCCAGCGGACGGAGGGAAGGCACTGAAGCTTTCTTT

j_call: TRBJ1-3
d_call: NA
clone_size: NA
v_call: TRBV9
cdr3_aa: CASSVGGRGNTIYF
cdr3_nt: TGTGCCAGCAGCGTAGGCGGGAGAGGAAACACCATATATTTT

j_call: TRBJ1-5
d_call: TRBD1
clone_size: NA
v_call: TRBV24-1
cdr3_aa: CATSDQTGFQPQHF
cdr3_nt: TGTGCCACCAGTGACCAGACAGGGTTTCAGCCCCAGCATTTT

j_call: TRBJ1-2
d_call: NA
clone_size: NA
v_call: TRBV5-1
cdr3_aa: CARGAEGYTF
cdr3_nt: TGCGCCAGGGGGGCGGAAGGCTACACCTTC

j_call: TRBJ2-1
d_call: TRBD2
clone_size: NA
v_call: TRBV19
cdr3_aa: CASSIAAGAYNEQFF
cdr3_nt: TGTGCCAGTAGTATAGCAGCGGGGGCCTACAATGAGCAGTTCTTC

j_call: TRBJ1-2
d_call: NA
clone_size: NA
v_call: TRBV7-3
cdr3_aa: CASSSGGIYGYTF
cdr3_nt: TGTGCCAGCAGCTCCGGGGGAATCTATGGCTACACCTTC

j_call: TRBJ2-1
d_call: NA
clone_size: few
v_call: TRBV5-1
cdr3_aa: CASSNGFYNEQFF
cdr3_nt: TGCGCCAGCAGCAACGGTTTCTACAATGAGCAGTTCTTC

j_call: TRBJ1-5
d_call: NA
clone_size: NA
v_call: TRBV7-6
cdr3_aa: CASSPRASGSNQPQHF
cdr3_nt: TGTGCCAGCAGCCCCAGGGCGAGTGGGAGCAATCAGCCCCAGCATTTT

j_call: TRBJ2-3
d_call: TRBD2
clone_size: NA
v_call: TRBV5-5
cdr3_aa: CASKLGAVGGVAQYF
cdr3_nt: TGTGCCAGCAAGCTGGGAGCCGTGGGAGGGGTGGCGCAGTATTTT